What follows describes a single T cell receptor (beta chain). What it binds is unknown. This entry is derived from a study of OX40 agonist ivuxolimab in advanced cancers. The V gene lost 5 bases and the J gene lost 1 base, with 16 bases spanning the gap. Per germline, CDR1 SGHTA and CDR2 FQGNSA. The CDR3 consists of 16 residues. Findings and caveats of the study: At 0.1 to 3.0 mg/kg, clonal expansion of CD4+ and CD8+ blood T cells had occurred by week 6.

A history of autoimmune disease or systemic immunosuppression excluded patients. Sequencing was performed with immunoSEQ multiplex PCR; in TCRdb, only in-frame clones are kept and a portion is missing. The sample holds around 69,000 clones; approximately 90% are singletons and the top ten take 5.5% to 6.5%. The receptor's source is an adult with an advanced solid tumor such as melanoma, head and neck, liver or kidney cancer. The chain combines TRBV7-2 with TRBJ2-3; tentatively, D is TRBD1 or TRBD2 (5 bases each). This specimen consisted of CD4+ or CD8+ T cells sorted from blood, obtained in a trial of the OX40 agonist ivuxolimab. In DNA, the CDR3 is TGTGCCAGCAGCCGATTCTTGGGGGAGCGCACAGATACGCAGTATTTT. Translation: CASSRFLGERTDTQYF.